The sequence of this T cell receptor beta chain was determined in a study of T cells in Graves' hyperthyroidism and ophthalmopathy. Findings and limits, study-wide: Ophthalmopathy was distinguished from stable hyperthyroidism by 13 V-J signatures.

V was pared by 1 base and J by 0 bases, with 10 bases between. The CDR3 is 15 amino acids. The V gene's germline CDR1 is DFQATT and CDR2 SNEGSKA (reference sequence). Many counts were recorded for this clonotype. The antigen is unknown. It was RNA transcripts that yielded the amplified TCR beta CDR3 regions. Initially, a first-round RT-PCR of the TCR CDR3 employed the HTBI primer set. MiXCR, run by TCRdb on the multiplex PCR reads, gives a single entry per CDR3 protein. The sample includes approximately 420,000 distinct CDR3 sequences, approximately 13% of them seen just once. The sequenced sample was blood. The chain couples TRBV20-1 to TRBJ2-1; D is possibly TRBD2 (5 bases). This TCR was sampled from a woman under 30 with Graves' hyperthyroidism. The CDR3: CSARVAGISYNEQFF. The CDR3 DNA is TGCAGTGCTAGAGTGGCGGGTATCTCCTACAATGAGCAGTTCTTC.